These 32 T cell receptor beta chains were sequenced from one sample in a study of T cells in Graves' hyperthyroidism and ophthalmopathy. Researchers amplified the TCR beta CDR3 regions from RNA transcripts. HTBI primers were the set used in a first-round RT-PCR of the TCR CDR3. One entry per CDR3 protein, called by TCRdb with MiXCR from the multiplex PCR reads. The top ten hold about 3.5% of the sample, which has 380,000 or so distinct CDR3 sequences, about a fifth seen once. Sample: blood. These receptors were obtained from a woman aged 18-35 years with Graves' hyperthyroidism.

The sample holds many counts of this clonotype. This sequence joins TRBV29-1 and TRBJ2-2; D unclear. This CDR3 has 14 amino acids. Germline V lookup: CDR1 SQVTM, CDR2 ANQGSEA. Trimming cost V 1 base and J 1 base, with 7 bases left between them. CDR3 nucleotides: TGCAGCGTTGAAGGGACCTTGAACACCGGGGAGCTGTTTTTT. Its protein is CSVEGTLNTGELFF.

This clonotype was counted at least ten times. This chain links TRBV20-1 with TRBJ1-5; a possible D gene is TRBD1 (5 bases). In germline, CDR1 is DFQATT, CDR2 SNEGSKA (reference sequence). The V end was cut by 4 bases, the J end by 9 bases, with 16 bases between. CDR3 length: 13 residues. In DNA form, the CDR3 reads TGCAGTGCTACCCCGGACACCCAATCGCCCCAGCATTTT. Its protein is CSATPDTQSPQHF.

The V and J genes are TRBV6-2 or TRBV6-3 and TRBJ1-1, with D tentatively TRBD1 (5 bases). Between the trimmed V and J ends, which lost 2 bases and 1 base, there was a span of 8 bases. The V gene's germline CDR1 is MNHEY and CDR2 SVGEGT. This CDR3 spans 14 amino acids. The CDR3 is CASSYLDKNTEAFF. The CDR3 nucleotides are TGTGCCAGCAGTTACCTGGACAAGAACACTGAAGCTTTCTTT.

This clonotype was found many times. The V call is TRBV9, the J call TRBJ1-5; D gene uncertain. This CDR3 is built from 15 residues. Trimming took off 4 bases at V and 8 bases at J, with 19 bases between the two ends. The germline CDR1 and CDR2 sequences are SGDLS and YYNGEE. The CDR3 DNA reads TGTGCCAGCAGCCCAGGCCCCGGTCCCAGAAAGCCCCAGCATTTT. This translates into CASSPGPGPRKPQHF.

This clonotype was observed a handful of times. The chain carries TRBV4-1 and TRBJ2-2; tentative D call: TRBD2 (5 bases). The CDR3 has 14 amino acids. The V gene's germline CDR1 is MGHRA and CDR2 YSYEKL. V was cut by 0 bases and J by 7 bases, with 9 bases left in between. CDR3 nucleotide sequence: TGCGCCAGCAGCCAAGATCCGGCGGGCGGGGAGCTGTTTTTT. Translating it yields CASSQDPAGGELFF.

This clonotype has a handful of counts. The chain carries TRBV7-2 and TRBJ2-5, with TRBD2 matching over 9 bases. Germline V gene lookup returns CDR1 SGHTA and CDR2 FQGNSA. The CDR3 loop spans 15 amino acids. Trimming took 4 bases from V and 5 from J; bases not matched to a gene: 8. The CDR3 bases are TGTGCCAGCAGCTCCCAGGGCGGGGGGGTGGAGACCCAGTACTTC. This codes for CASSSQGGGVETQYF.

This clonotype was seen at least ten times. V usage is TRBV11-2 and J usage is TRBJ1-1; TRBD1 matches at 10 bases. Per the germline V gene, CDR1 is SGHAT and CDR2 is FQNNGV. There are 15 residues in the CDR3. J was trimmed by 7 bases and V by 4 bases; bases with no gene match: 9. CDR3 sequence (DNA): TGTGCCAGCAGCTCTCCCCGGGACAGGGGCGGTGAAGCTTTCTTT. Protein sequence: CASSSPRDRGGEAFF.

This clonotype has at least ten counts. CDR3 in amino acids: CATSREQWTEAFF. Here the CDR3 DNA reads TGTGCCACCAGCAGGGAACAGTGGACTGAAGCTTTCTTT. This chain connects TRBV15 to TRBJ1-1; D is ambiguous. Germline CDR1 and CDR2: LNHNV and YYDKDF (reference sequence). The length of the CDR3 is 13 residues. Trimming stripped 3 bases from V and 5 bases from J, with 10 bases between.

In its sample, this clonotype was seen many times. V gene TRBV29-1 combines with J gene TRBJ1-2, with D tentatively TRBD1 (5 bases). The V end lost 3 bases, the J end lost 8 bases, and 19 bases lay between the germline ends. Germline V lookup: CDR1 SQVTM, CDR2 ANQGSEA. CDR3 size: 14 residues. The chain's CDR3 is CSVDDLRLGGGYTF. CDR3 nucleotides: TGCAGCGTTGATGACCTCAGATTGGGGGGAGGCTACACCTTC.

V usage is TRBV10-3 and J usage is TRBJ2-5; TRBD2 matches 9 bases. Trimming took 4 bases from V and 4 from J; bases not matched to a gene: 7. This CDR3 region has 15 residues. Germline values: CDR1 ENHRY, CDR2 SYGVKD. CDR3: CAISGSGGIPETQYF. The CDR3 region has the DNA TGTGCCATCAGTGGAAGCGGGGGGATTCCAGAGACCCAGTACTTC.

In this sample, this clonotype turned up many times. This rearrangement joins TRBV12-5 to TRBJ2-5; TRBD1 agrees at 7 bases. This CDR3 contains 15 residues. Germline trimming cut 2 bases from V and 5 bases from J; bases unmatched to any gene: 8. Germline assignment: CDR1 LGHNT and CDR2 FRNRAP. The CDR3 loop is CASGLSPTGPETQYF. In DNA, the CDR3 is TGTGCTAGTGGTTTGTCCCCGACAGGGCCCGAGACCCAGTACTTC.

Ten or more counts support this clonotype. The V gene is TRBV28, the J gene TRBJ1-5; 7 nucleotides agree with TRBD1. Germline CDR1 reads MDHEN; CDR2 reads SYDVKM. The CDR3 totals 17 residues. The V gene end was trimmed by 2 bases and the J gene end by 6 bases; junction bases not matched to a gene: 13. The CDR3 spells CASSLVGGVGRSQPQHF. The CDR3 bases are TGTGCCAGCAGTTTAGTAGGGGGCGTAGGAAGAAGTCAGCCCCAGCATTTT.

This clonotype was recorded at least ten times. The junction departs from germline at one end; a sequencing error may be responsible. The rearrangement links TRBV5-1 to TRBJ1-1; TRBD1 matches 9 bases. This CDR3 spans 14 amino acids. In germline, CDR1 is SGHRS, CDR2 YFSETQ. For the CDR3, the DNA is TGTGCCAGCAGTCGGACAGGGGTGAACACTGAAGCTTTCTTT. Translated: CASSRTGVNTEAFF.

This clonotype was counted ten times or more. The chain's CDR3 is CASSEDRVAGELFF. CDR3 sequence (DNA): TGTGCCAGCAGTGAAGACAGGGTGGCCGGGGAGCTGTTTTTT. This chain connects TRBV6-1 to TRBJ2-2, with a weak D call TRBD1 (6 bases). The CDR3 runs 14 residues. Germline V gene sequence: CDR1 MNHNS, CDR2 SASEGT. Trimming took off 1 base at V and 6 bases at J, with 9 bases between the two ends.

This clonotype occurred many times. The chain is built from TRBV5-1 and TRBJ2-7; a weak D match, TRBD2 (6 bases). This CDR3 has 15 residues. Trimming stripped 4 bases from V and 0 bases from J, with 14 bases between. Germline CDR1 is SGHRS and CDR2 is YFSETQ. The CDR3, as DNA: TGCGCCAGCAGCCCGGCGGGGCTCGCCTCCTACGAGCAGTACTTC. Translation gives CASSPAGLASYEQYF.

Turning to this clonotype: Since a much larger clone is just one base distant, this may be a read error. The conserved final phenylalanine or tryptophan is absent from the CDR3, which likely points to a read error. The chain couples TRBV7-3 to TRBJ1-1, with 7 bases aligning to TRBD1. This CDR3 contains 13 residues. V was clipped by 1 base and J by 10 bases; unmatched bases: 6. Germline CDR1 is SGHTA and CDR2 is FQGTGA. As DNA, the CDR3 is TGTGCCAGCAGCTTAAATTCGGGACAGCGAGCTTTCTTG. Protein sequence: CASSLNSGQRAFL.

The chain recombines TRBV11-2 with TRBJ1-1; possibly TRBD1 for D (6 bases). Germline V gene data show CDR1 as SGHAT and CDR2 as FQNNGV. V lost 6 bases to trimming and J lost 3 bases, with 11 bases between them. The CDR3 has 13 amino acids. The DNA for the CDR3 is TGTGCCAGCAGGTCCCAGGGGTACACTGAAGCTTTCTTT. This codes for CASRSQGYTEAFF.

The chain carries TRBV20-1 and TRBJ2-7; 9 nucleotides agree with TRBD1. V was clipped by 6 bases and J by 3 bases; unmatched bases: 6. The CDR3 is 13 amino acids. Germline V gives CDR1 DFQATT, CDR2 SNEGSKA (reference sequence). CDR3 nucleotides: TGCAGTGCCAAGGGACAGGGTGTCTACGAGCAGTACTTC. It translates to CSAKGQGVYEQYF.

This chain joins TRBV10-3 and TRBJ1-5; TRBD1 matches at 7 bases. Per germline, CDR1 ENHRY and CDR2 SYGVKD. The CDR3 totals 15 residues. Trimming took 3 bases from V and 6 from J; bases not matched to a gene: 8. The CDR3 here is CAISDSARGVQPQHF. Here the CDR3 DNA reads TGTGCCATCAGTGACTCTGCCAGGGGGGTTCAGCCCCAGCATTTT.

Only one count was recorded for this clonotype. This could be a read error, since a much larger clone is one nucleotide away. The CDR3 sequence: CASSQELLPHTEAFF. The CDR3 region has the DNA TGTGCCAGCAGCCAAGAACTCCTGCCACACACTGAAGCTTTCTTT. The rearrangement links TRBV14 to TRBJ1-1, with unresolved D. CDR1 and CDR2 from the germline V gene are SGHDN and FVKESK. Trimming removed 0 bases at V and 3 bases at J, with 11 bases between. This CDR3 contains 15 residues. Full variable domain (rest looked up from reference TRBV14 and TRBJ1-1): EAGVTQFPSHSVIEKGQTVTLRCDPISGHDNLYWYRRVMGKEIKFLLHFVKESKQDESGMPNNRFLAERTGGTYSTLKVQPAELEDSGVYFCASSQELLPHTEAFFGQGTRLTVV.

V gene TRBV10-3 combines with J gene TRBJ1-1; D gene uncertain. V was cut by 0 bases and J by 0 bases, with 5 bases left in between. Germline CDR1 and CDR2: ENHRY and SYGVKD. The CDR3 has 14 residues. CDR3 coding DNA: TGTGCCATCAGTGAGTCCGGTATGAACACTGAAGCTTTCTTT. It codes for CAISESGMNTEAFF.

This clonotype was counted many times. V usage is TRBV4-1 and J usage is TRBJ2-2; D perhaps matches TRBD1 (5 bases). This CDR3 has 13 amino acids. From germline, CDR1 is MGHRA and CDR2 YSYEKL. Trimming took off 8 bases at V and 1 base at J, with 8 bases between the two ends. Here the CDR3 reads CASSDRNTGELFF. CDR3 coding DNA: TGCGCCAGCTCAGACAGGAACACCGGGGAGCTGTTTTTT.

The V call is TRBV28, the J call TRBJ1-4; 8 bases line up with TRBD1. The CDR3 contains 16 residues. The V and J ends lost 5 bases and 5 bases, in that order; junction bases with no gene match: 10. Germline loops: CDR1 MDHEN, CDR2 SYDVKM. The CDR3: CASSQIYRGGNEKLFF. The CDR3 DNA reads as TGTGCCAGCAGTCAAATCTACAGGGGGGGAAATGAAAAACTGTTTTTT.

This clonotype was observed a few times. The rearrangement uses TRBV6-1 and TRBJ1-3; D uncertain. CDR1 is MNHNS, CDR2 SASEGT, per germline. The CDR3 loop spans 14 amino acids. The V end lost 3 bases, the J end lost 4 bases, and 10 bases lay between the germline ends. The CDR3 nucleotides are TGTGCCAGCAGTGACTACTCGTCCGGAAACACCATATATTTT. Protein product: CASSDYSSGNTIYF.

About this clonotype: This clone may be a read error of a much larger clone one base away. This chain's CDR3 is CASTSPGHELYF. Written as DNA, the CDR3 is TGTGCCAGCACCTCGCCGGGGCACGAGCTGTACTTC. The gene calls are TRBV7-9 and TRBJ2-7; D is possibly TRBD1 or TRBD2 (5 bases each). Looked up from germline, CDR1 is SEHNR and CDR2 is FQNEAQ (reference sequence). The CDR3 is made up of 12 amino acids.

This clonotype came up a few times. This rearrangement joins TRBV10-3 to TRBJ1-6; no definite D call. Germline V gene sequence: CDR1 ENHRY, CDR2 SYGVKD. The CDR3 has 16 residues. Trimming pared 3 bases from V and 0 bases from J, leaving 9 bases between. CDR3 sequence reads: CAISELGSSYNSPLHF. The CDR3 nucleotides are TGTGCCATCAGTGAACTGGGAAGCTCCTATAATTCACCCCTCCACTTT.

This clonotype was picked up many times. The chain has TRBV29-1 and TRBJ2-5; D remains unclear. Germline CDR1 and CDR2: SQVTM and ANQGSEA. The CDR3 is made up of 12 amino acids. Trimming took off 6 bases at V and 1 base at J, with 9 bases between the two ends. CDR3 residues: CSVIDVQETQYF. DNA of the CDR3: TGCAGCGTAATTGACGTCCAAGAGACCCAGTACTTC.

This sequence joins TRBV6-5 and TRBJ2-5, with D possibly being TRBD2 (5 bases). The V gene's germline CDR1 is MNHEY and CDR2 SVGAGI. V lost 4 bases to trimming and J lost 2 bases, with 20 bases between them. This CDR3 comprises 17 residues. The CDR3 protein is CASSSFPLGARQETQYF. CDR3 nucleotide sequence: TGTGCCAGCAGTTCCTTCCCATTGGGAGCGCGTCAAGAGACCCAGTACTTC.

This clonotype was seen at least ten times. The CDR3: CASSRAGGLEQYF. DNA of the CDR3: TGTGCCAGCAGCCGGGCAGGGGGCCTCGAGCAGTACTTC. The chain is built from TRBV28 and TRBJ2-7, with 8 bases identical to TRBD1. V was clipped by 6 bases and J by 6 bases; unmatched bases: 7. Germline lookup yields CDR1 MDHEN and CDR2 SYDVKM. The CDR3 is 13 amino acids.

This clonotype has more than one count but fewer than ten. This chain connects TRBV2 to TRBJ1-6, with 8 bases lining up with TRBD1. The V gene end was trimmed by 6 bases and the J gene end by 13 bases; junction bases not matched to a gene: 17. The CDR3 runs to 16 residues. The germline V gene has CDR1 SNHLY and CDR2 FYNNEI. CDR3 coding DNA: TGTGCCAGCAGCCCGATGGACAGGGCCGTCCTTCACCCCCTCCACTTT. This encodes CASSPMDRAVLHPLHF.

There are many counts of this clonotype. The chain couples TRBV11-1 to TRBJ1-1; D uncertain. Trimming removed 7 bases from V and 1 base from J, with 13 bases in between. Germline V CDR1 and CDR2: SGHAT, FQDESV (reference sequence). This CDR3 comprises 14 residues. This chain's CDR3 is CASKLASANTEAFF. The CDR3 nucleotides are TGTGCCAGCAAATTAGCTTCGGCGAACACTGAAGCTTTCTTT. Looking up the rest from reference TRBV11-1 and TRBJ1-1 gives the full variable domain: EAEVAQSPRYKITEKSQAVAFWCDPISGHATLYWYRQILGQGPELLVQFQDESVVDDSQLPKDRFSAERLKGVDSTLKIQPAELGDSAMYLCASKLASANTEAFFGQGTRLTVV.

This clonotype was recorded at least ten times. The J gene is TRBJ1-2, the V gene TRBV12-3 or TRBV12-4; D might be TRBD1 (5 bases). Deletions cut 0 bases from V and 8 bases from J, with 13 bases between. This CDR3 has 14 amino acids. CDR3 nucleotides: TGTGCCAGCAGTTTAGCGCGCGGACACGACGGCTACACCTTC. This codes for CASSLARGHDGYTF.